This is a list of T cell receptor beta chains from one sample in a study of long-term antiretroviral therapy in people with HIV. Clones were read by immunoSEQ multiplex PCR, and TCRdb kept only the in-frame ones, dropping some. The sample yields around 40,000 clones, 80% to 90% seen once. Sequenced material: unsorted PBMCs, taken 2.2 years after starting antiretroviral therapy. These receptors came from a man younger than 30 with HIV. The CDR3 runs from the conserved cysteine through the conserved F or W. The D gene is left open where the match is weak. The size field is filled for only some rows; it gives once, few, many or a size class.

v_gene: TRBV27
abundance: once
j_gene: TRBJ2-5
d_gene: .
CDR3aa: CASRRGIMETQYF
CDR3nt: TGTGCCAGCCGACGGGGGATAATGGAGACCCAGTACTTC

v_gene: TRBV18
abundance: .
j_gene: TRBJ2-3
d_gene: TRBD2
CDR3aa: CASSPTLGTSGGTDTQYF
CDR3nt: TGTGCCAGCTCACCAACCCTTGGGACTAGCGGGGGGACAGATACGCAGTATTTT

v_gene: TRBV7-6
abundance: .
j_gene: TRBJ1-5
d_gene: .
CDR3aa: CASSLMGVNQPQHF
CDR3nt: TGTGCCAGCAGCTTAATGGGGGTCAATCAGCCCCAGCATTTT

v_gene: TRBV27
abundance: .
j_gene: TRBJ1-1
d_gene: .
CDR3aa: CASSLLVRGVRRAEAFF
CDR3nt: TGTGCCAGCAGTTTATTAGTACGGGGGGTTCGGAGGGCTGAAGCTTTCTTT

v_gene: TRBV5-4
abundance: .
j_gene: TRBJ1-2
d_gene: .
CDR3aa: CASSLDNRGLWGDGYTF
CDR3nt: TGTGCCAGCAGCTTGGATAACCGGGGCCTTTGGGGAGATGGCTACACCTTC

v_gene: TRBV2
abundance: .
j_gene: TRBJ2-7
d_gene: .
CDR3aa: CASSEVTGEGEQYF
CDR3nt: TGTGCCAGCAGTGAGGTTACAGGGGAGGGCGAGCAGTACTTC

v_gene: TRBV18
abundance: .
j_gene: TRBJ1-5
d_gene: TRBD1
CDR3aa: CASSPPGQSNQPQHF
CDR3nt: TGTGCCAGCTCACCCCCGGGACAGAGTAATCAGCCCCAGCATTTT

v_gene: TRBV5-4
abundance: .
j_gene: TRBJ2-2
d_gene: TRBD1
CDR3aa: CASSLGDRATGELFF
CDR3nt: TGTGCCAGCAGCTTGGGGGACAGGGCCACCGGGGAGCTGTTTTTT

v_gene: TRBV7-9
abundance: .
j_gene: TRBJ2-1
d_gene: .
CDR3aa: CASSPGHLSSYNEQFF
CDR3nt: TGTGCCAGCAGCCCGGGGCACCTGAGCTCCTACAATGAGCAGTTCTTC

v_gene: TRBV28
abundance: .
j_gene: TRBJ2-2
d_gene: .
CDR3aa: CASKGTNTGELFF
CDR3nt: TGTGCCAGCAAAGGGACCAACACCGGGGAGCTGTTTTTT

v_gene: TRBV6-5
abundance: few
j_gene: TRBJ2-7
d_gene: .
CDR3aa: CASSYDLADFYEQYF
CDR3nt: TGTGCCAGCAGTTACGACCTCGCGGACTTTTACGAGCAGTACTTC

v_gene: TRBV13
abundance: .
j_gene: TRBJ2-7
d_gene: .
CDR3aa: CASSPPPDRAYEQYF
CDR3nt: TGTGCCAGCAGCCCCCCCCCGGATCGGGCCTACGAGCAGTACTTC

v_gene: TRBV5-1
abundance: .
j_gene: TRBJ2-7
d_gene: .
CDR3aa: CASSSLTGSSYEQYF
CDR3nt: TGCGCCAGCAGCAGCCTAACGGGGAGCTCCTACGAGCAGTACTTC

v_gene: TRBV18
abundance: .
j_gene: TRBJ2-3
d_gene: .
CDR3aa: CASSPLRTGEADTQYF
CDR3nt: TGTGCCAGCTCACCCCTACGCACAGGGGAGGCGGATACGCAGTATTTT

v_gene: TRBV4-2
abundance: .
j_gene: TRBJ2-4
d_gene: .
CDR3aa: CASSQDWMSSKNIQYF
CDR3nt: TGTGCCAGCAGCCAAGATTGGATGTCTTCCAAAAACATTCAGTACTTC

v_gene: TRBV6-6
abundance: few
j_gene: TRBJ1-5
d_gene: .
CDR3aa: CASSLGRNQPQHF
CDR3nt: TGTGCCAGCAGTTTAGGGAGGAATCAGCCCCAGCATTTT

v_gene: TRBV27
abundance: .
j_gene: TRBJ2-2
d_gene: .
CDR3aa: CASSFHTGELFF
CDR3nt: TGTGCCAGCAGTTTTCACACCGGGGAGCTGTTTTTT

v_gene: TRBV18
abundance: .
j_gene: TRBJ1-1
d_gene: TRBD1
CDR3aa: CASSPGDRDTEAFF
CDR3nt: TGTGCCAGCTCACCGGGAGACAGGGACACTGAAGCTTTCTTT